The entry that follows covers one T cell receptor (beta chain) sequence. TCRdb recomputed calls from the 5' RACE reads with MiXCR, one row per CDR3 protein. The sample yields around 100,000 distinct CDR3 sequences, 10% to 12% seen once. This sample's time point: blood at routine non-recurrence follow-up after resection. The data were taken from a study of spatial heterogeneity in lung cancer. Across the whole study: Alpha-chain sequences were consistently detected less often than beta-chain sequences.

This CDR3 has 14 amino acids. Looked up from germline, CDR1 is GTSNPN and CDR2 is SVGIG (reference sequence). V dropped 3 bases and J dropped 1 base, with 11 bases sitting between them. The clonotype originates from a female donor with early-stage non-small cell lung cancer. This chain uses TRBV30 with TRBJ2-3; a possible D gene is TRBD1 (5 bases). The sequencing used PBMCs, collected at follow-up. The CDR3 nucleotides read TGTGCCTGGAGCATAGGGGTTGGCACAGATACGCAGTATTTT. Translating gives CAWSIGVGTDTQYF.